The 25 T cell receptor beta chains listed next were all sequenced from one sample in a study of Graves' ophthalmopathy and Graves' hyperthyroidism. For repertoire sequencing, the TCR beta CDR3 regions were amplified from RNA transcripts. Second-round multiplex PCR followed a first-round RT-PCR using HTBI primers. TCRdb recomputed calls from the multiplex PCR reads with MiXCR, one row per CDR3 protein. Of 500,000 to 600,000 distinct CDR3 sequences in the sample, 35% to 40% were seen once. Sample: peripheral blood or thyroid tissue (not recorded which). The receptors were gathered from an adult man with Graves' hyperthyroidism.

This clonotype has a handful of counts. A clone one base away is much larger, so this may be a read error. V usage is TRBV19 and J usage is TRBJ1-6; no reliable D call. The CDR3 has 15 residues. Germline V lookup: CDR1 LNHDA, CDR2 SQIVND (reference sequence). CDR3 DNA: TGTACCAGTACCCGACATCCACGGGATAATTCACCCCTCCACTTT. It codes for CTSTRHPRDNSPLHF.

This clonotype was seen more than once but under ten times. The chain couples TRBV12-5 to TRBJ2-5, with TRBD1 matching over 10 bases. The CDR3 totals 17 residues. Germline V gene sequence: CDR1 LGHNT, CDR2 FRNRAP. The V segment lost 1 base and the J segment 3 bases; nucleotides outside the gene matches: 8. The CDR3 protein is CASGLDSGQGSEETQYF. The CDR3 region has the DNA TGTGCTAGTGGTTTGGATTCGGGACAGGGGAGCGAAGAGACCCAGTACTTC. The full variable domain, rest sourced from reference TRBV12-5 and TRBJ2-5, is DARVTQTPRHKVTEMGQEVTMRCQPILGHNTVFWYRQTMMQGLELLAYFRNRAPLDDSGMPKDRFSAEMPDATLATLKIQPSEPRDSAVYFCASGLDSGQGSEETQYFGPGTRLLVL.

This rearrangement joins TRBV2 to TRBJ2-2; 7 nucleotides line up with TRBD1. The germline V gene has CDR1 SNHLY and CDR2 FYNNEI. The CDR3 totals 14 residues. The trim removed 7 bases at V and 5 bases at J, leaving 7 bases unmatched. CDR3 coding DNA: TGTGCCAGCACGGAGAGCAGGGGGACCGGGGAGCTGTTTTTT. Residues: CASTESRGTGELFF.

The count of this clonotype is one. The chain uses TRBV25-1 and TRBJ1-1; D remains unclear. The CDR3 is 16 residues long. CDR1 MGHDK and CDR2 SYGVNS come from the germline V gene. Trimming left V 4 bases short and J 0 bases short, with 15 bases between. The CDR3 sequence: CASSAIPGPLNTEAFF. Here the CDR3 DNA reads TGTGCCAGCAGTGCTATACCGGGTCCCTTGAACACTGAAGCTTTCTTT.

Only one count was recorded for this clonotype. The junction departs from the called germline gene at one end, perhaps through a read error. The chain joins TRBV2 to TRBJ1-1, with a possible D match to TRBD1 (6 bases). This CDR3 is built from 11 residues. CDR1 is SNHLY and CDR2 is FYNNEI in the germline V gene. The CDR3 loop reads CASNRDTEALF. DNA of the CDR3: TGTGCCAGCAATCGGGACACTGAAGCTCTCTTT.

The chain uses TRBV10-3 and TRBJ1-2; weak D call: TRBD1 (5 bases). This CDR3 has 14 amino acids. Germline lookup yields CDR1 ENHRY and CDR2 SYGVKD. V was pared by 4 bases and J by 7 bases, with 16 bases between. The CDR3 coding sequence is TGTGCCATCAGTGCGGCCAGGGAGTCTGGTGGCTACACCTTC. This sequence encodes CAISAARESGGYTF.

This clonotype was detected only a few times. Given a much more abundant clone one base away, this may be a read error. V is TRBV9 and J is TRBJ2-7, with TRBD2 matching 9 bases. The V gene's germline CDR1 is SGDLS and CDR2 YYNGEE. The CDR3 has 14 amino acids. This CDR3 reads CTSSVSGRRDEQYF. The CDR3 DNA reads as TGTACCAGCAGCGTAAGCGGGAGGCGGGACGAGCAGTACTTC. Complete variable domain (other parts from reference TRBV9 and TRBJ2-7): DSGVTQTPKHLITATGQRVTLRCSPRSGDLSVYWYQQSLDQGLQFLIQYYNGEERAKGNILERFSAQQFPDLHSELNLSSLELGDSALYFCTSSVSGRRDEQYFGPGTRLTVT.

This clonotype showed up just a few times. The rearrangement links TRBV11-2 to TRBJ2-2, with D possibly being TRBD2 (6 bases). CDR3 length equals 15 residues. Germline CDR1 reads SGHAT; CDR2 reads FQNNGV. Between the trimmed V and J ends, which lost 4 bases and 5 bases, there was a span of 14 bases. CDR3 loop: CASSSSGGLTGELFF. As DNA, the CDR3 is TGTGCCAGCAGCTCTAGTGGGGGGTTGACCGGGGAGCTGTTTTTT.

This CDR3 reads CATSDRSSGGAYEQFF. CDR3 nucleotides: TGTGCCACCAGTGATCGTTCTAGCGGGGGGGCCTATGAGCAGTTCTTC. The chain joins TRBV24-1 to TRBJ2-1; 12 bases line up with TRBD2. CDR1 and CDR2 from the germline V gene are KGHDR and SFDVKD. V lost 3 bases to trimming and J lost 8 bases; unmatched junction nucleotides: 7. The CDR3 runs to 16 residues.

The chain employs TRBV7-9 and TRBJ2-4; weak D call: TRBD2 (5 bases). Between the trimmed V and J ends, which lost 5 bases and 0 bases, there was a span of 23 bases. The germline V gene has CDR1 SEHNR and CDR2 FQNEAQ (reference sequence). The CDR3 has 19 amino acids. CDR3 sequence reads: CASSPPHDMRVLAKNIQYF. The CDR3, as DNA: TGTGCCAGCAGCCCTCCTCATGATATGAGGGTTCTAGCCAAAAACATTCAGTACTTC.

The rearrangement joins TRBV7-2 to TRBJ1-6; D is unresolved. V was cut by 3 bases and J by 9 bases, with 24 bases left in between. CDR1 and CDR2 from the germline V gene are SGHTA and FQGNSA. The CDR3 runs to 18 residues. The DNA for the CDR3 is TGTGCCAGCAGCTTTGAGGTGGGAGGATCGTTCGTCGGTTCACCCCTCCACTTT. Translation: CASSFEVGGSFVGSPLHF. Based on the CDR3 plus reference TRBV7-2 and TRBJ1-6, the full variable domain is GAGVSQSPSNKVTEKGKDVELRCDPISGHTALYWYRQSLGQGLEFLIYFQGNSAPDKSGLPSDRFSAERTGGSVSTLTIQRTQQEDSAVYLCASSFEVGGSFVGSPLHFGNGTRLTVT.

This clonotype was observed many times. This rearrangement joins TRBV5-1 to TRBJ1-6, with D perhaps TRBD1 (5 bases). CDR1 is SGHRS and CDR2 is YFSETQ in the germline V gene. The CDR3 runs to 16 residues. V dropped 1 base and J dropped 1 base, with 9 bases sitting between them. The CDR3 nucleotides are TGCGCCAGCAGCTTGCAGGGCCGGTCCTATAATTCACCCCTCCACTTT. It codes for CASSLQGRSYNSPLHF.

The gene calls are TRBV9 and TRBJ2-2; D unresolved. Trimming took 0 bases from V and 6 from J, leaving 9 bases between them. The CDR3 consists of 14 residues. CDR1 SGDLS and CDR2 YYNGEE come from the germline V gene. Written as DNA, the CDR3 is TGTGCCAGCAGCGTAGGGAATGAAGCCGGGGAGCTGTTTTTT. It translates to CASSVGNEAGELFF.

As for this clonotype: Sequence at one end of the junction differs from germline and may be a read error. The chain has TRBV7-7 and TRBJ2-3; TRBD2 matches 11 bases. The CDR3 totals 15 residues. In germline, CDR1 is SSHAT, CDR2 FNYEAQ (reference sequence). DNA of the CDR3: TGTGCTAGCAGCTCACTAGCGGGAGGCACAGATACGCAGTATTTT. Its protein is CASSSLAGGTDTQYF. Full variable domain (remainder filled in from reference TRBV7-7 and TRBJ2-3): GAGVSQSPRYKVTKRGQDVTLRCDPISSHATLYWYQQALGQGPEFLTYFNYEAQPDKSGLPSDRFSAERPEGSISTLTIQRTEQRDSAMYRCASSSLAGGTDTQYFGPGTRLTVL.

This clonotype has just a few counts. One end of the junction fails to match germline, which may point to a read error. The chain couples TRBV7-7 to TRBJ2-3; 11 bases fit TRBD1. CDR3 size: 18 residues. The V gene's germline CDR1 is SSHAT and CDR2 FNYEAQ (reference sequence). DNA for the CDR3: TGTGCTAGCAGCTTACGACCCACGGGACAGGGGGTGGCAGATACGCAGTATTTT. This sequence encodes CASSLRPTGQGVADTQYF.

V is TRBV7-2 and J is TRBJ1-5; TRBD1 might be the D (5 bases). The germline V and J ends were trimmed by 7 bases and 1 base, with 11 bases remaining between them. The CDR3 extends over 14 amino acids. Germline CDR1 is SGHTA and CDR2 is FQGNSA. The CDR3 nucleotides are TGTGCCAGCACCGCAAGGGACAGCAATCAGCCCCAGCATTTT. It encodes CASTARDSNQPQHF.

This clonotype was picked up a small number of times. The V gene is TRBV12-3 or TRBV12-4, the J gene TRBJ1-2; possible D gene TRBD1, 6 bases. V was pared by 6 bases and J by 8 bases, with 19 bases between. The CDR3 covers 14 residues. The CDR3 sequence: CASSLGGGPGGYTF. The CDR3, as DNA: TGTGCCAGCAGCTTGGGGGGGGGCCCGGGCGGCTACACCTTC.

For this clonotype: A clone one base away is much larger, so this may be a read error. V usage is TRBV5-1 and J usage is TRBJ2-7, with D perhaps TRBD1 (6 bases). Germline V CDR1 and CDR2: SGHRS, YFSETQ. V lost 0 bases and J 2 bases, leaving 12 bases between the germline ends. This CDR3 is 15 amino acids long. The chain's CDR3 is CASSLVSGEAYEQYF. The CDR3 DNA follows: TGCGCCAGCAGCTTGGTTTCAGGGGAAGCCTACGAGCAGTACTTC.

The chain joins TRBV7-4 to TRBJ1-1; no clear D. The CDR3 runs 15 residues. V was trimmed by 6 bases and J by 2 bases, leaving 16 bases between them. The germline CDR1 and CDR2 sequences are SGHVT and SQSDAQ. The CDR3 nucleotides are TGTGCCAGCAGTTTTGGCGACTCTGGAAACACTGAAGCTTTCTTT. It is translated as CASSFGDSGNTEAFF.

The chain combines TRBV12-3 or TRBV12-4 with TRBJ1-2; D is uncertain. V lost 3 bases to trimming and J lost 7 bases, with 9 bases between them. This CDR3 spans 12 amino acids. The CDR3 spells CASSLTGVGYTF. CDR3 coding DNA: TGTGCCAGCAGTTTGACTGGGGTTGGCTACACCTTC.

To note about this clonotype: One end of the junction varies from germline; a read error may be responsible. The chain employs TRBV6-5 and TRBJ2-6; 7 bases are a match to TRBD1. The CDR3 extends over 14 amino acids. CDR1 MNHEY and CDR2 SVGAGI come from the germline V gene. The CDR3 DNA reads TGTGCCATCAGTGGGCGACTGACAGGGAGCACTGAAGCTTTC. This translates into CAISGRLTGSTEAF.

This clonotype appeared many times. CDR3 sequence (DNA): TGCAGCGTTGGGGGGGTCCCACCCTACGAGCAGTACTTC. It yields the protein CSVGGVPPYEQYF. This chain joins TRBV29-1 and TRBJ2-7, with a tentative D call TRBD2 (6 bases). Germline V lookup: CDR1 SQVTM, CDR2 ANQGSEA. V lost 4 bases to trimming and J lost 2 bases, with 12 bases between them. This CDR3 has 13 amino acids.

The CDR3 region has the DNA TGTGCCAACAGAGAGGCCGGGACAGCGACCTACGAGCAGTACTTC. This codes for CANREAGTATYEQYF. The chain employs TRBV7-2 and TRBJ2-7; 7 positions match TRBD1. This CDR3 has 15 amino acids. The V gene's germline CDR1 is SGHTA and CDR2 FQGNSA. V shed 10 bases, J shed 2 bases, and the junction held 14 bases outside the gene matches.

Note on this clonotype: Being one base from a much bigger clone, this may be a read error. The chain uses TRBV5-6 and TRBJ1-1; 8 positions agree with TRBD1. The CDR3 consists of 15 residues. The germline gives CDR1 SGHDT, CDR2 YYEEEE. The ends lost 1 base at V and 10 bases at J; junction bases unmatched: 12. CDR3 DNA: TGTGCCAGCAGCTTGACCCAAGTGACAGGGGTATCAGCTTTCTTT. Translating it yields CASSLTQVTGVSAFF.

This clonotype was recorded only once. Being one base from a much bigger clone, this may be a read error. This sequence joins TRBV29-1 and TRBJ1-1; possibly TRBD1 for D (5 bases). CDR1 is SQVTM and CDR2 is ANQGSEA in the germline V gene. The CDR3 contains 16 residues. V was clipped by 3 bases and J by 1 base, with 18 bases between them. The CDR3 here is CSVERTPGEANTEAFF. The CDR3 DNA reads as TGCAGCGTTGAGAGGACACCCGGGGAGGCGAACACTGAAGCTTTCTTT.